A selection of T cell receptor beta chains follows, all from one sample in a study of circulating and synovial CD4+ cells in juvenile arthritis. Assay used: immunoSEQ multiplex PCR; TCRdb lists only in-frame clones, some missing. The repertoire consists of fewer than 35,000 clones, with nearly 95% occurring once and the leading ten covering 0.16%. Sequenced input: CD4+ T cells from blood. These receptors were collected from a human donor with juvenile idiopathic arthritis. Both conserved end residues are trimmed from each CDR3.

J | V | CDR3
TRBJ2-1 | TRBV10-3 | AISESWAGGGYNEQF
TRBJ1-2 | TRBV2 | ASSVGREGYT
TRBJ2-3 | TRBV4-3 | ASSQEAGTSATDTQY
TRBJ1-1 | TRBV7-2 | ASSTTATGLNTEAF
TRBJ2-3 | TRBV19 | ASSIAGLLEDTQY
TRBJ2-3 | TRBV7-2 | ASSLGLTRNAQETQY
TRBJ2-3 | TRBV28 | ASSPQTRGTDTQY
TRBJ2-7 | TRBV7-2 | ASSLPGFYEQY
TRBJ2-2 | TRBV6-6 | ASSSGNTGELF
TRBJ2-7 | TRBV7-9 | ASTKSGGYEQY
TRBJ2-7 | TRBV19 | ASSTSRGRLYEQY
TRBJ2-2 | TRBV28 | ASRAQGKVKTGELF
TRBJ2-7 | TRBV28 | ASSRGSSSYEQY
TRBJ2-3 | TRBV5-1 | ASSILEGTSGRARDTQY
TRBJ2-7 | TRBV19 | ASGLREFPYEQY
TRBJ2-7 | TRBV19 | ASRMGASYYEQY
TRBJ2-1 | TRBV7-2 | ASSPGKRGEGEQF
TRBJ2-1 | TRBV10-1 | ASSESGGVNEQF
TRBJ2-3 | TRBV7-2 | ASSPLAGSADTQY
TRBJ2-2 | TRBV30 | AWSSSGTSGGELF
TRBJ1-2 | TRBV21-1 | ASSKVETGGARYGYT
TRBJ2-7 | TRBV28 | ASSETGGGYEQY
TRBJ1-1 | TRBV5-4 | ASTTGEYFGEAF
TRBJ1-2 | TRBV5-5 | ASREAASDYGGYT
TRBJ2-6 | TRBV5-1 | ASSLEPGANVLT
TRBJ2-7 | TRBV4-3 | ASSQGTRSYGQY
TRBJ2-1 | TRBV7-3 | ASSAGLAGEEQF
TRBJ2-1 | TRBV10-3 | AIRREGRGYNEQF
TRBJ2-4 | TRBV11-2 | ASSLGVKNIQY
TRBJ2-7 | TRBV19 | ASSTASSGSFNEQY
TRBJ2-2 | TRBV9 | ASSVGGRTGTGELF